The present entry profiles one T cell receptor beta chain with its context. Its matching antigen is unknown. Researchers ran the PCR with 60 Vbeta and 13 Jbeta primers. Using immunoSEQ multiplex PCR, the repertoire was profiled, and TCRdb retains in-frame clones only, with some absent. The sample holds about 130,000 clones, more than 70% seen once. These data originate in a study of cytomegalovirus exposure and HLA in healthy donors. Study-level findings and limits: In most subjects, TCR beta sequences reportedly gave accurate predictions of HLA-A and HLA-B alleles. Over 150 TCR beta chains were listed as cytomegalovirus-associated. Within an earlier analysis, most TCR beta V segments proved productive either about 90% or about 30% of the time. The classifier reportedly diagnosed cytomegalovirus status with high sensitivity and specificity.

The CDR3 runs 15 residues. V gave up 1 base and J gave up 4 bases; unmatched junction bases: 3. Germline CDR1 SGHKS, CDR2 YYEKEE (reference sequence). The origin of this receptor is a man in his fifties or sixties in good health and CMV-seropositive. The J gene is TRBJ2-2, the V gene TRBV5-5, with TRBD2 matching over 8 bases. Sequencing was performed on PBMCs. CDR3 sequence reads: CASSLLAGATGELFF. In DNA, the CDR3 is TGTGCCAGCAGCTTGCTAGCGGGTGCCACCGGGGAGCTGTTTTTT.